Below, 18 T cell receptor beta chains from the same sample are listed, as sequenced in a study of T cell clusters in autoimmune cytopenias. Each sample's input was about 270 ng genomic DNA, approximately 37,500 genome equivalents. One tube held mixed TRB-A and TRB-B primer pools for touch-down PCR. TCRdb re-called the multiplex PCR reads and shows each CDR3 protein once, DNA omitted. The table for this sample gives 8,000 to 9,500 distinct CDR3 sequences. The sequencing sample was made of peripheral blood. Receptors originate from a human donor with an autoimmune cytopenia or autoimmune hepatitis (not recorded which).

The chain employs TRBV27 and TRBJ2-2; TCRdb's assignment of TRBD1 cannot be checked, as there is no DNA. The CDR3 sequence is 13 residues long. Germline CDR1 MNHEY, CDR2 SMNVEV (reference sequence). CDR3 region: CASSRTGTGELFF.

This chain joins TRBV19 and TRBJ1-1; checking the TCRdb D call of TRBD1 is not possible without DNA. The CDR3 has 15 residues. Germline V gene data show CDR1 as LNHDA and CDR2 as SQIVND (reference sequence). This chain's CDR3 is CASSIKTGANTEAFF. The variable domain in full, with the rest retrieved from reference TRBV19 and TRBJ1-1, is DGGITQSPKYLFRKEGQNVTLSCEQNLNHDAMYWYRQDPGQGLRLIYYSQIVNDFQKGDIAEGYSVSREKKESFPLTVTSAQKNPTAFYLCASSIKTGANTEAFFGQGTRLTVV.

J is TRBJ2-6 and V is TRBV19; TCRdb selects TRBD1, and the lack of DNA leaves this call unchecked. Germline loops: CDR1 LNHDA, CDR2 SQIVND (reference sequence). The CDR3 is made up of 19 amino acids. The CDR3 here is CASSITPGQGRTGANVLTF. Together with reference TRBV19 and TRBJ2-6, the CDR3 gives the full variable domain: DGGITQSPKYLFRKEGQNVTLSCEQNLNHDAMYWYRQDPGQGLRLIYYSQIVNDFQKGDIAEGYSVSREKKESFPLTVTSAQKNPTAFYLCASSITPGQGRTGANVLTFGAGSRLTVL.

The chain's CDR3 is CSAREVRYTGELFF. The chain carries TRBV20-1 and TRBJ2-2. Germline V lookup: CDR1 DFQATT, CDR2 SNEGSKA (reference sequence). The CDR3 runs 14 residues.

This chain joins TRBV28 and TRBJ2-7; TCRdb indicates TRBD1, and absent DNA this call remains unverified. The CDR3 loop spans 14 amino acids. CDR1 and CDR2 (germline): MDHEN, SYDVKM. The CDR3 protein is CASNRPGGSYEQYF.

The rearrangement links TRBV5-1 to TRBJ2-6; TCRdb reports TRBD1, a call that lacks DNA to check it against. This CDR3 has 16 residues. Germline assignment: CDR1 SGHRS and CDR2 YFSETQ. CDR3: CASTLGALSGANVLTF.

This clonotype counts as medium-sized by frequency. This rearrangement joins TRBV6-5 to TRBJ2-3. The CDR3 sequence is 13 residues long. Germline V gene data show CDR1 as MNHEY and CDR2 as SVGAGI. The CDR3: CASSYTGTDTQYF.

This clonotype is medium-sized (0.01 to 0.1%) by frequency. V gene TRBV6-5 combines with J gene TRBJ2-7; the TCRdb D gene call, TRBD1, has no DNA to confirm it. The CDR3 spans 13 residues. The V gene's germline CDR1 is MNHEY and CDR2 SVGAGI. The CDR3 region is CASSITTGFVQYF.

This chain uses TRBV6-5 with TRBJ2-5; TCRdb names TRBD2, which stays unverified in the absence of DNA. The CDR3 is 15 residues long. In germline, CDR1 is MNHEY, CDR2 SVGAGI. The CDR3 region is CASSSLLAGVETQYF.

The chain uses TRBV20-1 and TRBJ2-2; TCRdb returns TRBD2, unconfirmable since there is no DNA. The CDR3 is made up of 18 amino acids. The germline CDR1 and CDR2 sequences are DFQATT and SNEGSKA (reference sequence). The CDR3 loop is CSAGRPQGLAGGTGELFF.

This clonotype is classed as medium-sized by frequency. This rearrangement joins TRBV30 to TRBJ2-1. CDR1 and CDR2 from the germline V gene are GTSNPN and SVGIG (reference sequence). The CDR3 totals 16 residues. CDR3 sequence reads: CAWCVVAGRSYNEQFF. The variable domain in full, with the rest retrieved from reference TRBV30 and TRBJ2-1, is SQTIHQWPATLVQPVGSPLSLECTVEGTSNPNLYWYRQAAGRGLQLLFYSVGIGQISSEVPQNLSASRPQDRQFILSSKKLLLSDSGFYLCAWCVVAGRSYNEQFFGPGTRLTVL.

This clonotype is medium-sized by frequency. The chain uses TRBV30 and TRBJ2-5. The CDR3 length is 12 residues. Germline CDR1 and CDR2: GTSNPN and SVGIG (reference sequence). CDR3 loop: CAWSQWQETQYF.

This clonotype shows up as medium-sized by frequency. J is TRBJ2-5 and V is TRBV12-3 or TRBV12-4; TCRdb indicates TRBD1, and absent DNA this call remains unverified. The length of the CDR3 is 13 residues. The CDR3: CASSRTGSETQYF.

This clonotype is classed as medium-sized by frequency. This sequence joins TRBV19 and TRBJ2-7; TCRdb proposes TRBD1, but this gene call is untestable without DNA. There are 12 residues in the CDR3. Germline V gene data show CDR1 as LNHDA and CDR2 as SQIVND (reference sequence). CDR3 in amino acids: CARGAGTYEQYF.

The genes are TRBV12-3 or TRBV12-4 and TRBJ1-2. This CDR3 comprises 13 residues. CDR3: CASSLVLGYGYTF.

This sequence joins TRBV27 and TRBJ2-3; TCRdb's D call of TRBD1 is untestable without DNA. Looked up from germline, CDR1 is MNHEY and CDR2 is SMNVEV (reference sequence). The CDR3 loop spans 13 amino acids. CDR3: CASSPGLGGTQYF.

By frequency, this clonotype is medium-sized. The chain carries TRBV19 and TRBJ2-3. This CDR3 comprises 11 residues. Germline lookup yields CDR1 LNHDA and CDR2 SQIVND (reference sequence). The CDR3 loop reads CASSMVDTQYF.

The chain recombines TRBV12-3 or TRBV12-4 with TRBJ2-6. The CDR3 has 15 residues. The CDR3 loop is CASSLNVGEANVLTF.